A single sample is the source of the 19 T cell receptor beta chains below, sequenced in a study of cytomegalovirus exposure and HLA in healthy donors. The PCR had 60 Vbeta and 13 Jbeta primers. Sequenced by immunoSEQ multiplex PCR; TCRdb stores in-frame clones only, minus some. This sample lists fewer than 100,000 clones; its ten largest clones have around 4%. Sequencing was carried out using PBMCs. The source is a young man in good health and CMV-seropositive.

The chain employs TRBV14 and TRBJ1-2; D is unclear. V lost 0 bases and J 8 bases, leaving 13 bases between the germline ends. This CDR3 comprises 14 residues. Germline assignment: CDR1 SGHDN and CDR2 FVKESK. The CDR3 here is CASSQEPGFRGYTF. The CDR3 DNA sequence: TGTGCCAGCAGCCAAGAACCGGGGTTCCGGGGCTACACCTTC.

The chain joins TRBV6-5 to TRBJ2-7; D may be TRBD2 (5 bases). With 10 bases removed from V and 2 bases from J, the gap between germline ends came to 15 bases. This CDR3 contains 13 residues. Germline V lookup: CDR1 MNHEY, CDR2 SVGAGI. The CDR3 DNA is TGTGCCACCTTCCGGGCGGGCGCCTACGAGCAGTACTTC. It specifies CATFRAGAYEQYF.

This sequence joins TRBV18 and TRBJ2-3; no clear D. The CDR3 consists of 14 residues. Germline V lookup: CDR1 KGHSH, CDR2 LQKENI. V lost 2 bases and J 2 bases, leaving 8 bases between the germline ends. The DNA of the CDR3 is TGTGCCAGCTCACCAGGGCACGACACAGATACGCAGTATTTT. This sequence encodes CASSPGHDTDTQYF.

This chain connects TRBV19 to TRBJ2-7, with 9 bases aligning to TRBD1. CDR3 length: 14 residues. V lost 6 bases, J lost 5 bases, and 8 bases stayed unmatched. CDR1 and CDR2 from the germline V gene are LNHDA and SQIVND (reference sequence). For the CDR3, the DNA is TGTGCCAGTAGCGCCGGGACAGGGAGCCACGAGCAGTACTTC. Translated, it gives CASSAGTGSHEQYF.

The chain couples TRBV19 to TRBJ2-1, with TRBD2 matching 12 bases. With 0 bases clipped from V and 7 bases from J, the junction kept 10 bases outside the gene matches. CDR3 length: 18 residues. Germline loops: CDR1 LNHDA, CDR2 SQIVND (reference sequence). The CDR3 DNA reads TGTGCCAGTAGTATAGATGGCCGGAATGGACTAGCGGGGAATGAGCAGTTCTTC. Translating gives CASSIDGRNGLAGNEQFF.

V usage is TRBV2 and J usage is TRBJ2-7; maybe TRBD1 (5 bases). From germline, CDR1 is SNHLY and CDR2 FYNNEI. The CDR3 is 14 residues long. V dropped 2 bases and J dropped 3 bases, with 11 bases sitting between them. CDR3: CASSEIAGIYEQYF. CDR3 DNA: TGTGCCAGCAGTGAAATTGCAGGGATCTACGAGCAGTACTTC.

This chain links TRBV6-6 with TRBJ2-7; D not certain. The V end lost 0 bases, the J end lost 3 bases, and 9 bases lay between the germline ends. This CDR3 is built from 14 residues. Germline V gene data show CDR1 as MNHNY and CDR2 as SVGAGI (reference sequence). CDR3 amino acids: CASSYSTPNYEQYF. CDR3 in DNA: TGTGCCAGCAGTTACTCGACACCTAACTACGAGCAGTACTTC.

Comments on this clone: The CDR3 does not end in the conserved phenylalanine or tryptophan, so this is likely a read error. The limits of the CDR3 on the DNA are not certain, so only TCRdb's listed CDR3 is given. This chain links TRBV28 with TRBJ2-7; TRBD2, the D gene given by the table, was not confirmed from the DNA. The length of the CDR3 is 13 amino acids, counting both ends. Germline V gene data show CDR1 as MDHEN and CDR2 as SYDVKM. This CDR3 is CASRRPGSDGIAL.

This rearrangement joins TRBV6-6 to TRBJ1-2, with TRBD1 identical over 9 bases. V lost 2 bases, J lost 9 bases, and 13 bases stayed unmatched. The CDR3 extends over 16 amino acids. Germline assignment: CDR1 MNHNY and CDR2 SVGAGI (reference sequence). The CDR3 loop is CASSYPNSGTGNSYTF. The CDR3, as DNA: TGTGCCAGCAGTTACCCTAACTCCGGGACAGGGAACAGCTACACCTTC.

The CDR3 region has the DNA TGTGCCAGCAGTGCCCCTGACAGGTACGAGCAGTACTTC. It specifies CASSAPDRYEQYF. The chain employs TRBV6-1 and TRBJ2-7, with D tentatively TRBD1 (6 bases). The germline V gene has CDR1 MNHNS and CDR2 SASEGT. Between the trimmed V and J ends, which lost 4 bases and 4 bases, there was a span of 11 bases. This CDR3 is built from 13 residues.

This chain connects TRBV6-5 to TRBJ1-2; D unclear. The CDR3 is made up of 14 amino acids. Trimming left V 2 bases short and J 6 bases short, with 13 bases between. CDR1 is MNHEY, CDR2 SVGAGI, per germline. CDR3 sequence (DNA): TGTGCCAGCAGTTACCGTGAACCCTCGGATGGCTACACCTTC. It encodes CASSYREPSDGYTF.

The rearrangement joins TRBV4-2 to TRBJ2-7; TRBD2 aligns across 7 bases. This CDR3 comprises 16 residues. The germline CDR1 and CDR2 sequences are LGHNA and YNFKEQ. Trimming at V came to 0 bases and at J to 2 bases, leaving 7 bases not matched to a gene. Written as DNA, the CDR3 is TGTGCCAGCAGCCAAGACCCTTTTGGGACTACCTACGAGCAGTACTTC. It encodes CASSQDPFGTTYEQYF.

The chain carries TRBV30 and TRBJ2-7, with D perhaps TRBD1 (5 bases). V was pared by 5 bases and J by 4 bases, with 12 bases between. CDR3 size: 12 residues. Germline V gives CDR1 GTSNPN, CDR2 SVGIG (reference sequence). The CDR3 sequence: CAWETQGYEQYF. Here the CDR3 DNA reads TGTGCCTGGGAAACGCAGGGATACGAGCAGTACTTC.

The chain is built from TRBV2 and TRBJ1-4; no firm D call. The CDR3 covers 14 residues. V lost 6 bases and J 6 bases, leaving 14 bases between the germline ends. CDR1 and CDR2 from the germline V gene are SNHLY and FYNNEI. The CDR3 is CASSPRGVYEKLFF. The CDR3 coding sequence is TGTGCCAGCAGCCCCCGGGGAGTCTATGAAAAACTGTTTTTT.

The rearrangement joins TRBV4-1 to TRBJ2-7; D possibly corresponds to TRBD1 (6 bases). In germline, CDR1 is MGHRA, CDR2 YSYEKL. The CDR3 contains 13 residues. The germline V and J ends were trimmed by 4 bases and 3 bases, with 10 bases remaining between them. The CDR3 protein is CASSRRDNYEQYF. CDR3 bases: TGCGCCAGCAGCCGCCGGGACAACTACGAGCAGTACTTC.

The chain carries TRBV5-6 and TRBJ1-1; D might be TRBD1 (5 bases). The CDR3 runs 13 residues. V shed 6 bases and J shed 13 bases, with 22 bases lying between them. CDR1 and CDR2 (germline): SGHDT, YYEEEE. CDR3 region: CASTLGRGPRGFF. DNA of the CDR3: TGTGCCAGCACCCTGGGTAGGGGCCCTAGGGGTTTCTTT.

V gene TRBV5-5 combines with J gene TRBJ2-7, with D perhaps matching TRBD2 (5 bases). With 1 base removed from V and 7 bases from J, the gap between germline ends came to 9 bases. This CDR3 spans 12 amino acids. Germline CDR1 is SGHKS and CDR2 is YYEKEE (reference sequence). The CDR3 nucleotides are TGTGCCAGCAGCTTGACTAGTTGGGAGCAGTACTTC. This gives the protein CASSLTSWEQYF.

The rearrangement uses TRBV19 and TRBJ1-1; possibly TRBD1 for D (6 bases). V was trimmed by 7 bases and J by 1 base, leaving 13 bases between them. The CDR3 totals 14 residues. Germline assignment: CDR1 LNHDA and CDR2 SQIVND (reference sequence). Here the CDR3 DNA reads TGTGCCAGTACCTACAGGGATCGGAACACTGAAGCTTTCTTT. Translating gives CASTYRDRNTEAFF.

The V and J genes are TRBV28 and TRBJ1-5; 8 positions match TRBD1. The CDR3 is 16 amino acids. Germline V gives CDR1 MDHEN, CDR2 SYDVKM. The ends lost 4 bases at V and 6 bases at J; junction bases unmatched: 11. DNA for the CDR3: TGTGCCAGCAGTTCGGATTTGGGACAGGCAATTCAGCCCCAGCATTTT. The encoded protein is CASSSDLGQAIQPQHF.